This TCR beta chain is drawn from a study of HIV-infected patients and healthy controls. All unsorted peripheral T cells were captured because whole blood was used without fractionation. Reverse transcription used around 500 ng RNA and constant-region primers for alpha and beta. Using multiplexing indices, alpha and beta chain libraries were generated apart by chain-specific third strand synthesis. MiXCR, applied by TCRdb to the 5' RACE reads, yields one record per CDR3 protein. The sample has some 9,600 distinct CDR3 sequences, approximately 7% seen once. The V gene's germline CDR1 is SGHTA and CDR2 FQGNSA. The CDR3 is 20 amino acids. J gave up 2 bases and V 3 bases, and 16 bases lay outside the gene matches.

The sequence came from an adult with HIV infection. The material sequenced was blood, taken before antiretroviral therapy. The chain combines TRBV7-2 with TRBJ2-1; 10 bases match TRBD2. The CDR3 here is CASSFSLLSGGAFPYNEQFF. The CDR3 DNA reads TGTGCCAGCAGCTTTAGTCTGCTCAGCGGGGGGGCCTTCCCCTACAATGAGCAGTTCTTC.